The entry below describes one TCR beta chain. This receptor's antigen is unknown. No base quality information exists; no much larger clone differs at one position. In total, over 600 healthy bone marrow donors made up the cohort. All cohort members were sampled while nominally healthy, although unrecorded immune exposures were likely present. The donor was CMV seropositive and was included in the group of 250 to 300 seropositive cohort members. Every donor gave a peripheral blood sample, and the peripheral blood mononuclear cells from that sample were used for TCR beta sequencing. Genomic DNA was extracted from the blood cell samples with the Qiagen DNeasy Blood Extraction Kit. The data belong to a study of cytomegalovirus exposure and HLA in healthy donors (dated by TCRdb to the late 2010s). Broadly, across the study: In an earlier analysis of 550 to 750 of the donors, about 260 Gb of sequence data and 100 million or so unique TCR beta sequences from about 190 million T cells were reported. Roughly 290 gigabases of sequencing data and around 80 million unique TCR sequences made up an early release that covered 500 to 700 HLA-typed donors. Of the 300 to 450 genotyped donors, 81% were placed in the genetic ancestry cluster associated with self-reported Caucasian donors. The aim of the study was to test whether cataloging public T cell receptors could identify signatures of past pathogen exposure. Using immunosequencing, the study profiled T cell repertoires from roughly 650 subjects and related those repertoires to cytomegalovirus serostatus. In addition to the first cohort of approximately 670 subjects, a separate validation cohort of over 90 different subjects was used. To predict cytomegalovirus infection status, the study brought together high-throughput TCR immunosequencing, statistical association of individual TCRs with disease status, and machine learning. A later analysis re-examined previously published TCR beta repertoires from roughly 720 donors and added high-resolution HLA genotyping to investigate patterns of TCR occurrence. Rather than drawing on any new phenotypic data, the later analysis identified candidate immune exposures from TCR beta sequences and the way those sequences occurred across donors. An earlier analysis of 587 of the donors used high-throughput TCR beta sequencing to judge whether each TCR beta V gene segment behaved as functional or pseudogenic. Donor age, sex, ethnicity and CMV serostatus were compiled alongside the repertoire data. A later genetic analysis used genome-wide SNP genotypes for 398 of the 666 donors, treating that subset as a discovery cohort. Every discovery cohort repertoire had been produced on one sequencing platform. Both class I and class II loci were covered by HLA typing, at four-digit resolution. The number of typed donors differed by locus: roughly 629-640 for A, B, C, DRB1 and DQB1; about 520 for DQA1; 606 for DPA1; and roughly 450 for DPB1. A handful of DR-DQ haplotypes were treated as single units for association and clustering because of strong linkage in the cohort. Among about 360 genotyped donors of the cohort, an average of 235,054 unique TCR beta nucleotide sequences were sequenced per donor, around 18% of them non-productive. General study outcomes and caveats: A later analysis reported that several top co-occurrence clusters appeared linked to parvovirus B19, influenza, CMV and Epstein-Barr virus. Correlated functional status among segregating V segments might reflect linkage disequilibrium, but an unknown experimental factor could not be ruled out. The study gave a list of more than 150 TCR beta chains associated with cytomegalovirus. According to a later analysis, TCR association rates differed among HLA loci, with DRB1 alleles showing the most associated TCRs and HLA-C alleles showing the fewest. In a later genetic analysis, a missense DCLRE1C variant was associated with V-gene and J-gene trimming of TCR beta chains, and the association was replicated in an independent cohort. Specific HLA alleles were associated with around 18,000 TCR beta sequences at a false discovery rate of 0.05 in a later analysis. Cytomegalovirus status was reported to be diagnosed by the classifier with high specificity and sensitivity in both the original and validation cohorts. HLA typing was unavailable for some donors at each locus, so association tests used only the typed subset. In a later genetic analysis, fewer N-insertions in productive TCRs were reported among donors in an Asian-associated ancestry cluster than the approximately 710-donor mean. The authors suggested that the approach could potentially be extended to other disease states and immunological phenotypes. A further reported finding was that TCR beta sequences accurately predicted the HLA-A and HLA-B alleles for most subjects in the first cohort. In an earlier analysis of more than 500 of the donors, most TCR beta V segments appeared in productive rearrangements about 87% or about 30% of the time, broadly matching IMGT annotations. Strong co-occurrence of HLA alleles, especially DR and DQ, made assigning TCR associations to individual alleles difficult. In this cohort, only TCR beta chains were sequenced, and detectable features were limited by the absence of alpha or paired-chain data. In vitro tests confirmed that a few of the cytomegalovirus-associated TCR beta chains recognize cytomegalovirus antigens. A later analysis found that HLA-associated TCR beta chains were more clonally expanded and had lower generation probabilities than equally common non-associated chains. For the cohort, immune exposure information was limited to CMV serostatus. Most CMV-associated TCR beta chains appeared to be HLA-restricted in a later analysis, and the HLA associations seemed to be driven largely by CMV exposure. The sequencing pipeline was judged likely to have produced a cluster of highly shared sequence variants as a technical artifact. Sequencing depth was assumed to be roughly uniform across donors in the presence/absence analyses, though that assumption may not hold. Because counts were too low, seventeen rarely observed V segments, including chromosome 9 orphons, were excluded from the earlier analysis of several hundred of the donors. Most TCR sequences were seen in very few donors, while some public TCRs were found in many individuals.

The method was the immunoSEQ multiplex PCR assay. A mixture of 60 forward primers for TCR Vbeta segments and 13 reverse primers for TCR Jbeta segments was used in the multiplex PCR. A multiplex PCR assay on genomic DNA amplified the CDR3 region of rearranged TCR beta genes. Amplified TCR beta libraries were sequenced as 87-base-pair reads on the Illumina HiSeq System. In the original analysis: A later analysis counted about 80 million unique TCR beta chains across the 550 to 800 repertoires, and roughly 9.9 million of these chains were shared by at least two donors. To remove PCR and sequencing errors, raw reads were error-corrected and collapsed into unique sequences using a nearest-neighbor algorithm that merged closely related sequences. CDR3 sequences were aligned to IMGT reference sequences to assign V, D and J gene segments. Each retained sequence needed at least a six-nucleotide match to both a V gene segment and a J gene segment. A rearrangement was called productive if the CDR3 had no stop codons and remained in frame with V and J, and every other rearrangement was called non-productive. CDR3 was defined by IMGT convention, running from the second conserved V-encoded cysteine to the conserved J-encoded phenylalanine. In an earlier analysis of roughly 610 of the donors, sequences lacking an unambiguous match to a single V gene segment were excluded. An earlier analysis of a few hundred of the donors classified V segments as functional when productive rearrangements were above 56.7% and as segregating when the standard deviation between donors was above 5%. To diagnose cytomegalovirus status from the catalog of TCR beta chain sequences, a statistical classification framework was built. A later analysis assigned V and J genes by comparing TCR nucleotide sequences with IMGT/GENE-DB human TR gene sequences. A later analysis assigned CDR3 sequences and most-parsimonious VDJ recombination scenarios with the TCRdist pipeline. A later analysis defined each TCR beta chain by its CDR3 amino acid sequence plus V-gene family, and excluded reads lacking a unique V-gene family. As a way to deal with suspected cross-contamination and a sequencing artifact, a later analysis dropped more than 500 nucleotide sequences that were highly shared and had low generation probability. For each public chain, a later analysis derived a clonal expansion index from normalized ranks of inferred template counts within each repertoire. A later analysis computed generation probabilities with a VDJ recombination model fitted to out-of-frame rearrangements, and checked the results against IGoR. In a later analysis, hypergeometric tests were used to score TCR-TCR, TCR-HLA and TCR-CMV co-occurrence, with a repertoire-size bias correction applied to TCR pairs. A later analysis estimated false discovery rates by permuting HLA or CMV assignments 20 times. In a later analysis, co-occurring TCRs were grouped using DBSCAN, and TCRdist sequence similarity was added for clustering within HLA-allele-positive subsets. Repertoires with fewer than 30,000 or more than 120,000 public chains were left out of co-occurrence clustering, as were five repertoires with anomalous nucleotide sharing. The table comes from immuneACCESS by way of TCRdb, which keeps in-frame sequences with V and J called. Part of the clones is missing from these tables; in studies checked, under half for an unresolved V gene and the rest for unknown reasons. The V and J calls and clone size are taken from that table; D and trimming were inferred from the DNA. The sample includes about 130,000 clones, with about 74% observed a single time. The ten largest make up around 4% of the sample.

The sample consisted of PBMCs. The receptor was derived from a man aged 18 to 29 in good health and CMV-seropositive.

The CDR3 in this case is CASSGQGGFQPQHF. The DNA reads as follows: TGTGCCAGTAGTGGGCAAGGGGGTTTCCAGCCCCAGCATTTT. This chain is built from TRBV19 and TRBJ1-5; the D gene is perhaps TRBD1, on 6 matching bases. The trim is 5 bases for V and 7 bases for J, with a gap of 15 bases between the germline ends. CDR1 and CDR2 (LNHDA, SQIVND) derive from the germline V gene (reference sequence). The CDR3 sequence holds 14 residues, the cysteine and phenylalanine included. This entry keeps only the CDR3 DNA: 42 bases, framed from base 1. The full variable domain, completed from the reference TRBV19 and TRBJ1-5 proteins outside the CDR3, reads DGGITQSPKYLFRKEGQNVTLSCEQNLNHDAMYWYRQDPGQGLRLIYYSQIVNDFQKGDIAEGYSVSREKKESFPLTVTSAQKNPTAFYLCASSGQGGFQPQHFGDGTRLSIL.